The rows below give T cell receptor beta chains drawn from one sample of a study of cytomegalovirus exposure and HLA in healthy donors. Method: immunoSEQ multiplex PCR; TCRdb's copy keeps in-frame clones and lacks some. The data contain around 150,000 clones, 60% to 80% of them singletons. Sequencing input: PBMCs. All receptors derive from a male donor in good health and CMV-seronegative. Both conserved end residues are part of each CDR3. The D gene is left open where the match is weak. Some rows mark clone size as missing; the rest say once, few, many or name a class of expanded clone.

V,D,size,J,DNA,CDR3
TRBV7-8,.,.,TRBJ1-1,TGTGCCAGCAGCTTAGGTCTCCTCGAGGGTGAAGCTTTCTTT,CASSLGLLEGEAFF
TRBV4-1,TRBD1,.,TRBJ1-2,TGCGCCAGCAGCCAAGCGGGACAGGGGGCCGTTGGCTACACCTTC,CASSQAGQGAVGYTF
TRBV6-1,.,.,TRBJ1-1,TGTGCCAGCACCGACTATGGTGAAGCTTTCTTT,CASTDYGEAFF
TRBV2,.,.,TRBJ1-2,TGTGCCAGCAGTGTAGATAGCTACCTATATGGCTACACCTTC,CASSVDSYLYGYTF
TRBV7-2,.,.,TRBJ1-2,TGTGCCAGCAGCTTAGCAGGGGAAGGGTATGGCTACACCTTC,CASSLAGEGYGYTF
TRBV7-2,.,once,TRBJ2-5,TGTGCCAGCAGCGACCGGGGTACCATCCAAGAGACCCAGTACTTC,CASSDRGTIQETQYF
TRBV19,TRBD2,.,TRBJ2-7,TGTGCCAGTAGTATCGGGACTGGTAGCGGGGGCCTCCAATACTTC,CASSIGTGSGGLQYF
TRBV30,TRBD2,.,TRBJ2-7,TGTGCCTGGAGTGTACTGGGCAGAGTAGCGGGAGGCTCCTACGAGCAGTACTTC,CAWSVLGRVAGGSYEQYF
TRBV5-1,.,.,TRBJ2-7,TGCGCCAGCAGCTTTCAGGGTAACGAGCAGTACTTC,CASSFQGNEQYF
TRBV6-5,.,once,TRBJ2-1,TGTGCCAGCAGTTACTCCGCAGGGCCCCCTTCCAATAAGCAGTTCTTC,CASSYSAGPPSNKQFF
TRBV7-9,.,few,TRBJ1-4,TGTGCCACCCTCACGGGGGGAGTTGCAACTAATGAAAAACTGTTTTTT,CATLTGGVATNEKLFF
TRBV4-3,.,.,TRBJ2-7,TGCGCCAGCAGCCAAGCGACAGGACACGAGCAGTACTTC,CASSQATGHEQYF
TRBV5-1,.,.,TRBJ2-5,TGCGCCAGCAGCCTACAAGAGACCCAGTACTTC,CASSLQETQYF
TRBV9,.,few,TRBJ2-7,TGTGCCAGCAGCGTAGGGGGCACGACCTACGAGCAGTACTTC,CASSVGGTTYEQYF
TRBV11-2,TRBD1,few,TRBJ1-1,TGTGCCAGCAGCTCCAGGGGGGTTGAAGCTTTCTTT,CASSSRGVEAFF
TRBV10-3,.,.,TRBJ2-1,TGTGCCATCAGCGAAGGAGGGATATACAATGAGCAGTTCTTC,CAISEGGIYNEQFF
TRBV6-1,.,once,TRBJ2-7,TGTGCCAGCAGTTCTTACCGGGGAAGCGAGCAGTACTTC,CASSSYRGSEQYF
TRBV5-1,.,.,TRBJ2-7,TGCGCCAGCAGCACTGGACTATCCTACGAGCAGTACTTC,CASSTGLSYEQYF
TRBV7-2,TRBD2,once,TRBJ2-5,TGTGCCAGCAGCTTAGGAAGTGGTATTGGGCTAGCGGATCGGACCCAGTACTTC,CASSLGSGIGLADRTQYF
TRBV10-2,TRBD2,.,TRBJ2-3,TGCGCCAGCAGTCTGAGGAGACTAGCGGGGCCCGCTAGCACAGATACGCAGTATTTT,CASSLRRLAGPASTDTQYF
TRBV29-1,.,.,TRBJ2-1,TGCAGCGCCGGAGGTGACCCCGGTAACAATGAGCAGTTCTTC,CSAGGDPGNNEQFF
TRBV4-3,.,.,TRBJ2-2,TGCGCCAGCAGCCCCTTACAGGGCACCGGGGAGCTGTTTTTT,CASSPLQGTGELFF
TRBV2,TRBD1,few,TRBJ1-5,TGTGCCAGCGGGGGGACAGGGGAGCAGCCCCAGCATTTT,CASGGTGEQPQHF
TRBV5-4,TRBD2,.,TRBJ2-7,TGTGCCAGCAGCTTGAGGCGGGGGGTTTCCTACGAGCAGTACTTC,CASSLRRGVSYEQYF
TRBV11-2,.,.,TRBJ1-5,TGTGCCAGCAGCTTAGGACCGGGTCAGCCCCAGCATTTT,CASSLGPGQPQHF
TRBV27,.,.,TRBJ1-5,TGTGCCAGCAGTGAAATGAGCGGGAACAATCAGCCCCAGCATTTT,CASSEMSGNNQPQHF
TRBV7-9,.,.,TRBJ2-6,TGTGCCAGCAGCTTTCGGCAGGGTGCCAACGTCCTGACTTTC,CASSFRQGANVLTF
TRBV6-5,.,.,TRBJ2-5,TGTGCCAGCAGTTACTCCAGCCGGCAGGCCCAAGAGACCCAGTACTTC,CASSYSSRQAQETQYF
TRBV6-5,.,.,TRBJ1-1,TGTGCCAGCAGTTATCTGGGGGCGGTGAACACTGAAGCTTTCTTT,CASSYLGAVNTEAFF
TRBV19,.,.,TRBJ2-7,TGTGCCAGTAGTATAGACCCAGGGTCCCGTGCCGAGCAGTACTTC,CASSIDPGSRAEQYF
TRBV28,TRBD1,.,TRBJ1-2,TGTGCCAGCAGTTTCTCCGAGACAGGGGGTATAGGCTACACCTTC,CASSFSETGGIGYTF
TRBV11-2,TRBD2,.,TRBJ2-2,TGTGCCAGCAGCAGGACTAGCGGGACTTCGTATACCGGGGAGCTGTTTTTT,CASSRTSGTSYTGELFF
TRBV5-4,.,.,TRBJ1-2,TGTGCCAGCAGCCCTAGAAAAGAGAATTGGGGCTACACCTTC,CASSPRKENWGYTF
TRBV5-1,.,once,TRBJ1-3,TGCGCCAGCAGCTTCGGGGAGGGGATCAACTCTGGAAACACCATATATTTT,CASSFGEGINSGNTIYF
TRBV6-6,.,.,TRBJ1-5,TGTGCCAGCAGTTACGCACAGAGGGATCAGCCCCAGCATTTT,CASSYAQRDQPQHF
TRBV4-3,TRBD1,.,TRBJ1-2,TGCGCCAGCAGCCGGGAAGACAGGGGAAGCTATGGCTACACCTTC,CASSREDRGSYGYTF
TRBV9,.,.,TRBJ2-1,TGTGCCAGCAGCGTACGTCTAGCGAGTGACAATGAGCAGTTCTTC,CASSVRLASDNEQFF
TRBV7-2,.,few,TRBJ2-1,TGTGCCAGCAGCCACCCCGGCAATGAGCAGTTCTTC,CASSHPGNEQFF
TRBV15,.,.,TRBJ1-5,TGTGCCACCAGCAGAGACCTCGGGGGCAATCAGCCCCAGCATTTT,CATSRDLGGNQPQHF
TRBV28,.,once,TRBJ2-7,TGTGCCACAGGTGTCCCCTACGAGCAGTACTTC,CATGVPYEQYF
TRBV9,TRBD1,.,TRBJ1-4,TGTGCCAGCAGCAGGGACAGTGGAAATGAAAAACTGTTTTTT,CASSRDSGNEKLFF
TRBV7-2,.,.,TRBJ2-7,TGTGCCAGCAGCTCGCCCGGACAGACCTACGAGCAGTACTTC,CASSSPGQTYEQYF
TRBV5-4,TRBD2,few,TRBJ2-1,TGTGCCATTTCGCGGGGGGGCGGCTCCTACAATGAGCAGTTCTTC,CAISRGGGSYNEQFF
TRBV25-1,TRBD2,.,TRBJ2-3,TGTGCCAGCAGTGAACCAGCGGGAGGCACAGATACGCAGTATTTT,CASSEPAGGTDTQYF
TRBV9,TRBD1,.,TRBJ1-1,TGTGCCAGCAGCCGGGGACAGGAATTTCCTGAAGCTTTCTTT,CASSRGQEFPEAFF
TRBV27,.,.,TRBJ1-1,TGTGCCAGCAGTCCCCGGCGCCGGAGCACTGAAGCTTTCTTT,CASSPRRRSTEAFF
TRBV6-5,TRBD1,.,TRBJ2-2,TGTGCCAGCAGTTCGGGACAGGGGTGGGCCGGGGAGCTGTTTTTT,CASSSGQGWAGELFF
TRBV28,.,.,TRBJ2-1,TGTGCCAGCAGTTTCCGCAGGCCCAATGAGCAGTTCTTC,CASSFRRPNEQFF
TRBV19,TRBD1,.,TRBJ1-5,TGTGCCAGTTCCCCGGGACAGAGGCAGCCCCAGCATTTT,CASSPGQRQPQHF
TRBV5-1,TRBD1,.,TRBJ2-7,TGCGCCAGCAGCGGGGACAGGGGCTACGAGCAGTACTTC,CASSGDRGYEQYF
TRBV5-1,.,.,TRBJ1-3,TGCGCCAGCAGCTCGGGCTCTGGAAACACCATATATTTT,CASSSGSGNTIYF
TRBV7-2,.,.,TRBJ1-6,TGTGCCAGCAGCTTAAGTCCAGGTGGAAATTCACCCCTCCACTTT,CASSLSPGGNSPLHF
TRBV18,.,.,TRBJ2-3,TGTGCCAGCTCACCACCGAACAGGGAAACAGATACGCAGTATTTT,CASSPPNRETDTQYF
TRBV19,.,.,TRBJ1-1,TGTGCCAGTAGTATTCAGGACACAAACACTGAAGCTTTCTTT,CASSIQDTNTEAFF
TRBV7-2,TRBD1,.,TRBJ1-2,TGTGCCAGCAGCCAAAGGATGCAGGGGGATCGGAATGGCTACACCTTC,CASSQRMQGDRNGYTF
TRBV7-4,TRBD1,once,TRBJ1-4,TGTGCCAGCAGCCCGACGTCCTTGACAGGGGGATACTTGTCAACTAATGAAAAACTGTTTTTT,CASSPTSLTGGYLSTNEKLFF
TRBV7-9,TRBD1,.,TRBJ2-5,TGTGCCAGCAGCTCGGAGCAGGGGGCAAGACGAGAGACCCAGTACTTC,CASSSEQGARRETQYF
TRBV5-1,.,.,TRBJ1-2,TGCGCCACCGCCGGTGGAGTTCCAAACTATGGCTACACCTTC,CATAGGVPNYGYTF